This T cell receptor (beta chain) was retrieved from a study of patients and donors after allogeneic stem cell transplantation. Germline lookup yields CDR1 SGHAT and CDR2 FQNNGV. Deletions cut 6 bases from V and 4 bases from J, with 9 bases between. The length of the CDR3 is 12 residues. One entry per CDR3 protein, called by TCRdb with MiXCR from the RT-PCR reads. The sample records some 880,000 distinct CDR3 sequences, about 20% being singletons. The V and J genes are TRBV11-2 and TRBJ1-1; D gene ambiguous. The receptor was isolated from a human donor who was either an allogeneic HSCT recipient or a stem cell or donor lymphocyte infusion donor (not recorded which). It is not recorded whose cells these are; they may come from a transplant donor. The sample consisted of blood, either unsorted or a sorted T cell fraction (not recorded which). CDR3 sequence: CASRTWSTEAFF. CDR3 nucleotides: TGTGCCAGCAGAACGTGGAGCACTGAAGCTTTCTTT. The full variable domain, completed using reference TRBV11-2 and TRBJ1-1, is EAGVAQSPRYKIIEKRQSVAFWCNPISGHATLYWYQQILGQGPKLLIQFQNNGVVDDSQLPKDRFSAERLKGVDSTLKIQPAKLEDSAVYLCASRTWSTEAFFGQGTRLTVV.